Listed below are T cell receptor beta chains from one sample, sequenced in a study of T cells after posttransplantation cyclophosphamide. The repertoire was sequenced with immunoSEQ multiplex PCR; TCRdb's copy has only in-frame clones and lacks some. Seen here are about 7,300 clones, approximately 91% observed once, and the top ten hold 3% to 4.5%. Material for sequencing was CD4+ T cells sorted from blood. These receptors were collected from a woman aged 50 to 65 in good health and a related stem cell transplant donor. CDR3s include the opening cysteine and the closing phenylalanine or tryptophan. D genes are given only for firm matches. Only part of the rows carry a size: once, few, many, or a class if the clone is expanded.

TRBV30	once	TRBD1	TRBJ1-4	CASSNGQVNEKLFF	TGTGCCTCTTCGAACGGACAGGTGAATGAAAAACTGTTTTTT
TRBV6-6	-	-	TRBJ2-2	CASSPLVELFF	TGTGCCAGCAGTCCCCTTGTGGAGCTGTTTTTT
TRBV29-1	-	TRBD1	TRBJ1-2	CSVTGTGGPGGDGYTF	TGCAGCGTTACCGGGACAGGGGGCCCTGGGGGTGATGGCTACACCTTC
TRBV30	-	TRBD2	TRBJ2-2	CAWSAPETSATGELFF	TGTGCCTGGAGTGCCCCGGAGACTAGCGCGACCGGGGAGCTGTTTTTT
TRBV9	-	TRBD2	TRBJ2-1	CASSGGLAGGTTTYNEQFF	TGTGCCAGCAGCGGAGGACTAGCGGGAGGGACCACCACCTACAATGAGCAGTTCTTC
TRBV6-6	-	-	TRBJ2-5	CASSYGPGETQYF	TGTGCCAGCAGTTATGGCCCTGGAGAGACCCAGTACTTC
TRBV18	-	TRBD2	TRBJ2-7	CASSPRSGTTYEQYF	TGTGCCAGCTCACCACGTAGCGGGACAACCTACGAGCAGTACTTC
TRBV6-1	-	TRBD1	TRBJ1-6	CASQGQGHSPLHF	TGTGCCAGCCAGGGACAGGGGCATTCACCCCTCCACTTT
TRBV9	-	-	TRBJ2-5	CASSAGGTQETQYF	TGTGCCAGCAGCGCTGGAGGGACCCAAGAGACCCAGTACTTC
TRBV14	-	TRBD1	TRBJ2-7	CASSQDTRGRQYF	TGTGCCAGCAGCCAAGATACCAGGGGGAGGCAGTACTTC
TRBV7-2	-	TRBD1	TRBJ1-5	CASSPRQGQPQHF	TGTGCCAGCAGCCCTCGACAGGGACAGCCCCAGCATTTT
TRBV10-2	few	-	TRBJ2-5	CATQFLETQYF	TGCGCCACTCAGTTTCTCGAGACCCAGTACTTC
TRBV29-1	-	-	TRBJ2-1	CSVLGASSYNEQFF	TGCAGCGTTCTAGGGGCCAGCTCCTACAATGAGCAGTTCTTC
TRBV28	-	-	TRBJ2-3	CASRDTGRDTQYF	TGTGCCAGCAGGGACACAGGGAGAGATACGCAGTATTTT
TRBV7-8	once	TRBD1	TRBJ1-5	CASSSRDRGGYSNQPQHF	TGTGCCAGCAGCTCCCGGGACAGGGGCGGGTATAGCAATCAGCCCCAGCATTTT
TRBV19	once	-	TRBJ2-1	CASSPDRYNEQFF	TGTGCCAGTAGCCCGGACAGATACAATGAGCAGTTCTTC
TRBV7-7	once	TRBD2	TRBJ2-3	CASSPWTSGRAGGFTDTQYF	TGTGCTAGCAGCCCTTGGACTAGCGGGAGGGCCGGGGGGTTCACAGATACGCAGTATTTT
TRBV6-5	-	TRBD1	TRBJ2-2	CASWQGVPGELFF	TGTGCCAGTTGGCAGGGGGTCCCCGGGGAGCTGTTTTTT
TRBV5-1	-	-	TRBJ2-4	CATSPGGKNIQYF	TGCGCCACCTCCCCCGGTGGTAAAAACATTCAGTACTTC
TRBV5-1	-	-	TRBJ2-5	CASSRDTETQYF	TGCGCCAGCAGTCGGGACACAGAGACCCAGTACTTC
TRBV27	-	-	TRBJ1-1	CASSLSPEPTSGTEAFF	TGTGCCAGCAGTTTATCTCCCGAACCGACGTCGGGCACTGAAGCTTTCTTT
TRBV30	once	-	TRBJ1-6	CAWSPAGNSPLHF	TGTGCCTGGAGTCCCGCGGGGAATTCACCCCTCCACTTT
TRBV2	-	TRBD1	TRBJ2-7	CASSVAQGAFGNEQYF	TGTGCCAGCAGCGTAGCACAGGGGGCATTCGGGAACGAGCAGTACTTC
TRBV27	-	TRBD2	TRBJ2-2	CASSGTSGRTGELFF	TGTGCCAGCAGTGGGACTAGCGGGAGAACCGGGGAGCTGTTTTTT
TRBV19	-	-	TRBJ1-2	CASSTTGSRGYTF	TGTGCCAGTAGTACAACAGGGTCGAGAGGCTACACCTTC
TRBV25-1	once	TRBD1	TRBJ2-3	CASTDRGVRDTQYF	TGTGCCAGCACTGACAGGGGGGTTCGAGATACGCAGTATTTT
TRBV10-3	-	-	TRBJ1-2	CAISSSLDSANYGYTF	TGTGCCATCAGTTCCAGCCTGGACAGCGCTAACTATGGCTACACCTTC
TRBV19	-	-	TRBJ2-1	CASSHYQTTGLGVQFF	TGTGCCAGTAGCCACTACCAGACCACCGGCCTCGGGGTGCAGTTCTTC
TRBV27	once	-	TRBJ2-1	CATMEGGEYNEQFF	TGTGCCACCATGGAGGGGGGGGAATACAATGAGCAGTTCTTC
TRBV11-2	-	TRBD2	TRBJ2-5	CASSAPTSLQETQYF	TGTGCCAGCAGCGCCCCGACTAGCCTCCAAGAGACCCAGTACTTC
TRBV28	-	TRBD1	TRBJ1-2	CASSEAPEGGIGYTF	TGTGCCAGCAGTGAAGCCCCAGAAGGGGGCATTGGCTACACCTTC
TRBV19	-	TRBD1	TRBJ1-1	CASSSDRDLITEAFF	TGTGCCAGTAGTAGCGACAGGGATTTGATCACTGAAGCTTTCTTT
TRBV6-1	once	-	TRBJ1-2	CASIVAANYGYTF	TGTGCCAGCATTGTAGCAGCCAACTATGGCTACACCTTC
TRBV11-1	-	TRBD2	TRBJ2-7	CASSRFSGRHSEQYF	TGTGCCAGCAGCCGGTTTAGCGGGAGACACAGCGAGCAGTACTTC
TRBV21-1	-	-	TRBJ2-3	CASSKGSGGGRATDTQYF	TGTGCCAGCAGCAAAGGTAGCGGGGGGGGGAGGGCCACAGATACGCAGTATTTT
TRBV18	-	-	TRBJ2-7	CASSPPRLGDTPYEQYF	TGTGCCAGCTCACCACCGAGGTTGGGGGACACCCCCTACGAGCAGTACTTC
TRBV27	-	-	TRBJ2-3	CASSPMTGGGLATQYF	TGTGCCAGCAGTCCGATGACAGGGGGCGGACTAGCGACGCAGTATTTT
TRBV27	-	-	TRBJ2-7	CASSIPGTYEEQYF	TGTGCCAGCAGTATACCCGGGACATATGAGGAGCAGTACTTC
TRBV11-2	-	-	TRBJ1-2	CAAGGYTF	TGTGCCGCGGGGGGCTACACCTTC
TRBV2	-	-	TRBJ2-5	CASIRDSQETQYF	TGTGCCAGCATCCGGGACTCCCAAGAGACCCAGTACTTC
TRBV6-1	-	-	TRBJ1-1	CASTGSNLAGTEAFF	TGTGCCAGCACCGGGTCCAACCTGGCCGGCACTGAAGCTTTCTTT
TRBV29-1	-	TRBD1	TRBJ2-7	CSARDRGLGEQYF	TGCAGCGCCCGGGACAGGGGGTTGGGGGAGCAGTACTTC
TRBV7-6	-	TRBD1	TRBJ1-2	CASSSGQGYGYTF	TGTGCCAGCAGCTCGGGACAGGGCTATGGCTACACCTTC
TRBV10-1	-	TRBD2	TRBJ2-3	CASSDGVAGTRTDTQYF	TGCGCCAGCAGTGACGGAGTAGCGGGGACACGCACAGATACGCAGTATTTT
TRBV18	once	TRBD2	TRBJ2-1	CASSPSSGRGSYNEQFF	TGTGCCAGCTCACCTTCTAGCGGGAGGGGGTCCTACAATGAGCAGTTCTTC
TRBV4-1	-	TRBD1	TRBJ1-6	CASSQEPRQGARSPLHF	TGCGCCAGCAGCCAAGAACCGCGACAGGGGGCTAGATCACCCCTCCACTTT
TRBV7-7	-	TRBD2	TRBJ2-1	CASSKGTSSYNEQFF	TGTGCCAGCAGCAAGGGGACTAGCTCCTACAATGAGCAGTTCTTC
TRBV4-1	-	-	TRBJ1-5	CASSQIGQGKGHQPQHF	TGCGCCAGCAGCCAAATCGGCCAGGGGAAAGGGCATCAGCCCCAGCATTTT
TRBV29-1	-	TRBD1	TRBJ1-1	CSVGQGNTEAFF	TGCAGCGTTGGACAGGGGAACACTGAAGCTTTCTTT